The rows below give T cell receptor beta chains drawn from one sample of a study of Ad26.COV2.S vaccination and SARS-CoV-2 variants. The repertoire was sequenced with immunoSEQ multiplex PCR; TCRdb's copy has only in-frame clones and lacks some. Of a few hundred thousand clones in the sample, about nine tenths were seen once. The input for sequencing was peripheral blood, taken in a trial of Ad26.COV2.S vaccine versus placebo. These receptors were obtained from a person aged 18-65 years who received the Ad26.COV2.S COVID-19 vaccine or a placebo. Each CDR3 is given without its conserved first and last residue.

v_call: TRBV28
cdr3_aa: ASSFPGGGPRTQY

v_call: TRBV2
cdr3_aa: ASSETLGDLRRERVYEQY

v_call: TRBV14
cdr3_aa: ASSLPKETQY

v_call: TRBV7-2
cdr3_aa: ASTKAGPTGELF

v_call: TRBV5-1
cdr3_aa: ASRSGQANTGELF

v_call: TRBV15
cdr3_aa: ATSKQRELAGNEQF

v_call: TRBV10-3
cdr3_aa: AISETGTYTEAF

v_call: TRBV9
cdr3_aa: ASSEGLARTDTQY

v_call: TRBV11-2
cdr3_aa: ASSVGQGNTEAF

v_call: TRBV9
cdr3_aa: ASSPRLAGGAPLNAIY

v_call: TRBV4-3
cdr3_aa: ASSPDRGSGANVLT

v_call: TRBV2
cdr3_aa: ASGGRTFSPYEQY

v_call: TRBV6-4
cdr3_aa: ASSGTSGANVLT

v_call: TRBV2
cdr3_aa: ASRGGRYTDTQY

v_call: TRBV5-1
cdr3_aa: ASSLDAGGPNEQY

v_call: TRBV28
cdr3_aa: ASSPPGQGLSLWF

v_call: TRBV2
cdr3_aa: ASSAGTGGTDTQY

v_call: TRBV29-1
cdr3_aa: SFSDGINQPQH

v_call: TRBV18
cdr3_aa: ASSPRASGRPDTQY

v_call: TRBV7-8
cdr3_aa: ASSLVVAGDNEQF

v_call: TRBV3-1/TRBV3-2
cdr3_aa: ASSQAAGRETQY

v_call: TRBV19
cdr3_aa: ASSTTWGANEQF

v_call: TRBV19
cdr3_aa: ASSIAAGEKLF

v_call: TRBV11-3
cdr3_aa: ASSLTQNTEAF

v_call: TRBV10-3
cdr3_aa: AISGTVEAF

v_call: TRBV9
cdr3_aa: ASSFSGQGLGDTQY

v_call: TRBV7-2
cdr3_aa: ASSPRGYTGQRSEQY

v_call: TRBV13
cdr3_aa: ASSSGGGTGGTDTQY

v_call: TRBV11-2
cdr3_aa: ASSLDRDQPQH

v_call: TRBV4-1
cdr3_aa: ASSRTSGSTDEQF

v_call: TRBV28
cdr3_aa: ASRGDHYGYT

v_call: TRBV14
cdr3_aa: ASSHHLAGADYEQY

v_call: TRBV25-1
cdr3_aa: ASSEYYEQY

v_call: TRBV28
cdr3_aa: ASSPGDRTNSPLH

v_call: TRBV23-1
cdr3_aa: ASSRGRTSLSSYEQY

v_call: TRBV4-2
cdr3_aa: ASSQDGPGAGAEQY

v_call: TRBV18
cdr3_aa: ASSHIPAEMRNQPQH

v_call: TRBV21-1
cdr3_aa: ASSKQNYGYT

v_call: TRBV5-4
cdr3_aa: ASSFSAHFTGELF

v_call: TRBV15
cdr3_aa: ATSGWDTYSNQPQH

v_call: TRBV15
cdr3_aa: ATSRDRGSYGYT